A selection of T cell receptor beta chains follows, all from one sample in a study of cytomegalovirus exposure and HLA in healthy donors. Repertoires were generated with immunoSEQ multiplex PCR, while TCRdb's copy carries only in-frame clones and drops some. The sample lists roughly 220,000 clones; under 70% were seen once. The sample comprised PBMCs. These receptors all stem from a man aged 40-49 years in good health and CMV-seropositive. Each CDR3 is given with its conserved first and last residue. Each record gives: clone size, D gene, V gene, J gene, CDR3 protein, CDR3 DNA. The D gene is left open where the match is weak. Only part of the rows carry a size: once, few, many, or a class if the clone is expanded.

NA	NA	TRBV19	TRBJ1-2	CATAEGDPNYGYTF	TGTGCCACCGCTGAGGGGGATCCTAACTATGGCTACACCTTC
few	NA	TRBV28	TRBJ2-3	CASSDTGWEPHTDTQYF	TGTGCCAGCAGCGATACGGGGTGGGAACCCCACACAGATACGCAGTATTTT
NA	TRBD1	TRBV6-6	TRBJ1-5	CASSYRTGEGQPQHF	TGTGCCAGCAGTTACCGGACAGGGGAGGGTCAGCCCCAGCATTTT
NA	TRBD1	TRBV6-1	TRBJ2-3	CASSETPRGYSTDTQYF	TGTGCCAGCAGTGAAACTCCCAGGGGGTACAGCACAGATACGCAGTATTTT
once	TRBD1	TRBV5-6	TRBJ1-5	CASSLWGTGDAVQHF	TGTGCCAGCAGCTTGTGGGGGACAGGGGACGCGGTCCAGCATTTT
NA	NA	TRBV4-1	TRBJ2-7	CASSQVLSRGSYEQYF	TGCGCCAGCAGCCAAGTCCTATCTCGAGGATCCTACGAGCAGTACTTC
once	TRBD2	TRBV5-1	TRBJ2-1	CASSLYLAGGNEQFF	TGCGCCAGCAGCTTGTACCTAGCGGGAGGAAATGAGCAGTTCTTC
NA	NA	TRBV6-4	TRBJ2-1	CASSDQASENNEQFF	TGTGCCAGCAGTGATCAGGCTAGCGAGAACAATGAGCAGTTCTTC
NA	NA	TRBV9	TRBJ2-2	CASSVAPGTGELFF	TGTGCCAGCAGCGTAGCTCCGGGAACCGGGGAGCTGTTTTTT
NA	TRBD1	TRBV6-5	TRBJ1-2	CASSYDRGSYGYTF	TGTGCCAGCAGCTACGACAGGGGTAGTTATGGCTACACCTTC
few	TRBD2	TRBV29-1	TRBJ2-3	CSVTGLAEVADTQYF	TGCAGCGTTACCGGACTAGCGGAGGTCGCAGATACGCAGTATTTT
NA	TRBD1	TRBV2	TRBJ1-1	CASSPRGQGGHEAFF	TGTGCCAGCAGTCCCCGAGGACAGGGGGGACATGAAGCTTTCTTT
NA	NA	TRBV7-9	TRBJ2-3	CASSPTSTGRTDTQYF	TGTGCCAGCTCACCTACCTCGACAGGTCGGACAGATACGCAGTATTTT
NA	TRBD1	TRBV6-5	TRBJ2-2	CASKQGLLTGELFF	TGTGCCAGCAAACAGGGGTTACTCACCGGGGAGCTGTTTTTT
NA	NA	TRBV6-6	TRBJ1-2	CASSYSERSGYTF	TGTGCCAGCAGTTACTCGGAGCGGAGTGGCTACACCTTC
NA	TRBD2	TRBV18	TRBJ2-3	CASFTGGGAPTDTQYF	TGTGCCAGCTTCACGGGCGGGGGTGCCCCCACAGATACGCAGTATTTT
NA	NA	TRBV20-1	TRBJ1-1	CSALPPTEAFF	TGCAGTGCTCTACCCCCCACTGAAGCTTTCTTT
NA	TRBD1	TRBV27	TRBJ1-2	CASSARDRGGGYTF	TGTGCCAGCAGTGCCCGGGACAGGGGCGGTGGCTACACCTTC
few	NA	TRBV7-9	TRBJ2-2	CASSSPRDTGELFF	TGTGCCAGCAGCTCCCCCAGGGATACCGGGGAGCTGTTTTTT
NA	TRBD2	TRBV6-1	TRBJ2-7	CASSEWGRGTSSYEQYF	TGTGCCAGCAGTGAGTGGGGGCGTGGGACTAGCTCCTACGAGCAGTACTTC
NA	TRBD1	TRBV10-3	TRBJ2-1	CAIKGQGEYNEQFF	TGTGCCATCAAAGGACAGGGGGAGTACAATGAGCAGTTCTTC
NA	NA	TRBV6-5	TRBJ2-7	CASRTDSYEQYF	TGTGCCAGCAGGACAGATTCCTACGAGCAGTACTTC
NA	NA	TRBV6-1	TRBJ2-7	CASSGLYEQYF	TGTGCCAGCAGTGGGCTCTACGAGCAGTACTTC
NA	NA	TRBV7-2	TRBJ1-1	CASSSFARVTEAFF	TGTGCCAGCAGCTCATTCGCGAGGGTCACTGAAGCTTTCTTT
NA	NA	TRBV7-3	TRBJ2-3	CASSSGLVTDTQYF	TGTGCCAGCAGCTCAGGACTCGTCACAGATACGCAGTATTTT
NA	TRBD1	TRBV7-2	TRBJ1-5	CASSFGQGRGSNQPQHF	TGTGCCAGCAGCTTCGGACAGGGGAGGGGGAGCAATCAGCCCCAGCATTTT
NA	NA	TRBV7-2	TRBJ1-2	CASTRGGANYGYTF	TGTGCCAGCACCCGGGGGGGAGCTAACTATGGCTACACCTTC
NA	TRBD1	TRBV27	TRBJ1-4	CASSPDRGREKLFF	TGTGCCAGCAGTCCGGACAGGGGGCGAGAAAAACTGTTTTTT
NA	TRBD1	TRBV2	TRBJ1-4	CASSPRTGGGKLFF	TGTGCCAGCAGCCCTAGGACAGGGGGGGGGAAACTGTTTTTT
NA	NA	TRBV29-1	TRBJ2-7	CSVEPDNSYEQYF	TGCAGCGTTGAACCGGACAACTCCTACGAGCAGTACTTC
few	TRBD2	TRBV7-2	TRBJ2-7	CASSLGRRGYEQYF	TGTGCCAGCAGCTTAGGGCGGCGGGGGTACGAGCAGTACTTC
NA	NA	TRBV6-5	TRBJ2-7	CASSYEDEQYF	TGTGCCAGCAGTTACGAGGACGAGCAGTACTTC
once	TRBD1	TRBV4-1	TRBJ1-2	CASSQIDRALNYGYTF	TGCGCCAGCAGCCAGATAGACAGGGCTTTAAACTATGGCTACACCTTC
few	TRBD1	TRBV15	TRBJ1-5	CATAGIGDRVYNQPQHF	TGTGCCACCGCGGGGATCGGGGACAGGGTCTACAATCAGCCCCAGCATTTT
NA	NA	TRBV27	TRBJ2-2	CASSLFPDTGELFF	TGTGCCAGCAGTTTATTTCCGGACACCGGGGAGCTGTTTTTT
NA	TRBD2	TRBV4-2	TRBJ2-1	CASSQGLAGVNEQFF	TGTGCCAGCAGCCAAGGACTAGCGGGGGTGAATGAGCAGTTCTTC
NA	NA	TRBV7-2	TRBJ2-4	CASSQTRAKNIQYF	TGTGCCAGCAGCCAGACAAGAGCCAAAAACATTCAGTACTTC